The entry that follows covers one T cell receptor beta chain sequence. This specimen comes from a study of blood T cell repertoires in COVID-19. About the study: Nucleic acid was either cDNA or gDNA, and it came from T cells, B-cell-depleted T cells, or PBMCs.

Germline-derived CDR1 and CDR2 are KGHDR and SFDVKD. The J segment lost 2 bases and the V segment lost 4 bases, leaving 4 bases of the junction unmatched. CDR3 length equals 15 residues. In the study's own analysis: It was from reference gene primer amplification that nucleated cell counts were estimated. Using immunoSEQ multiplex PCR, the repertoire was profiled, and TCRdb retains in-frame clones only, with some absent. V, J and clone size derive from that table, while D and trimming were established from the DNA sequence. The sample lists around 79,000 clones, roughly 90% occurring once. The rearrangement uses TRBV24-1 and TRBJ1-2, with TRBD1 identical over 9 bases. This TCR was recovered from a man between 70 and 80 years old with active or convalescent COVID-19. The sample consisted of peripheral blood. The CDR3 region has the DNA TGTGCCACCAGTGACCGTGGACAGGGGAACTATGGCTACACCTTC. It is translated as CATSDRGQGNYGYTF.